The 15 T cell receptor beta chains presented below share a single source sample, sequenced in a study of graft-versus-host responses after intestinal transplantation. The assay was immunoSEQ multiplex PCR, and TCRdb's table has in-frame clones only and misses some. The table shows approximately 9,800 clones, with 30% to 40% occurring only once. Sequenced here: alloreactive CD4+ T cells from a mixed lymphocyte reaction culture, sampled before transplantation. Indicated subset: CFSE-low proliferating T cells sorted from approximately 6-day pre-transplant mixed lymphocyte reaction (GvH or HvG direction). Source of these receptors: a human patient who was an organ donor for intestinal transplantation.

The gene calls are TRBV18 and TRBJ2-4, with D perhaps matching TRBD1 (5 bases). The ends were cut back, 1 base at V and 1 base at J, with 5 bases in the middle. The length of the CDR3 is 14 residues. From germline, CDR1 is KGHSH and CDR2 LQKENI. The CDR3 region is CASSPQGAKNIQYF. The DNA of the CDR3 is TGTGCCAGCTCACCACAGGGGGCCAAAAACATTCAGTACTTC.

This chain links TRBV4-2 with TRBJ2-5; possibly TRBD2 for D (6 bases). Trimming shortened V by 0 bases and J by 5 bases, and 19 bases separated the two germline ends. The germline CDR1 and CDR2 sequences are LGHNA and YNFKEQ. CDR3 length: 17 amino acids. The CDR3 here is CASSQDRGGATGETQYF. CDR3 DNA sequence: TGTGCCAGCAGCCAAGATCGGGGCGGGGCCACGGGGGAGACCCAGTACTTC.

This clone came up a few times. The rearrangement links TRBV19 to TRBJ2-7; no definite D call. V lost 2 bases and J 4 bases, leaving 9 bases between the germline ends. The germline V gene has CDR1 LNHDA and CDR2 SQIVND (reference sequence). CDR3 size: 13 residues. Written as DNA, the CDR3 is TGTGCCAGTAGTATATCCCCAGGATACGAGCAGTACTTC. It translates to CASSISPGYEQYF.

The chain carries TRBV27 and TRBJ1-2; a weak D match, TRBD1 (5 bases). The CDR3 sequence is 15 residues long. Trimming removed 8 bases at V and 3 bases at J, with 19 bases between. Germline CDR1 and CDR2: MNHEY and SMNVEV (reference sequence). Here the CDR3 DNA reads TGTGCCAGCTCTTCCCCCGGGGGGGGAGACTATGGCTACACCTTC. It is translated as CASSSPGGGDYGYTF.

Notes on this clone: Other DNA sequences from this sample encode an identical CDR3 as well. The chain recombines TRBV5-1 with TRBJ2-7; possible D gene TRBD1, 5 bases. Germline CDR1 reads SGHRS; CDR2 reads YFSETQ. V lost 0 bases to trimming and J lost 4 bases, with 11 bases between them. The CDR3 is made up of 14 amino acids. The CDR3, as DNA: TGCGCCAGCAGCTTGGGACAGAGTATTTACGAGCAGTACTTC. Protein sequence: CASSLGQSIYEQYF.

This clone is termed large. J is TRBJ2-5 and V is TRBV10-3; 11 bases are a match to TRBD1. Losses at the gene ends were 8 bases for V and 4 bases for J; bases not matched to a gene: 0. The length of the CDR3 is 12 residues. The germline V gene has CDR1 ENHRY and CDR2 SYGVKD. The CDR3, as DNA: TGTGCCATCGGGACAGGGGGAGAGACCCAGTACTTC. It codes for CAIGTGGETQYF.

V usage is TRBV4-1 and J usage is TRBJ1-4; TRBD1 agrees at 8 bases. Germline CDR1 and CDR2: MGHRA and YSYEKL. Trimming cost V 0 bases and J 8 bases; bases outside gene matches: 11. This CDR3 is 17 amino acids long. CDR3 coding DNA: TGCGCCAGCAGCCAAGACGGCCGGGAGACAGGGGACGAAAAACTGTTTTTT. The encoded protein is CASSQDGRETGDEKLFF.

The rearrangement uses TRBV7-9 and TRBJ1-1; TRBD1 is a possible D gene (6 bases). The ends were cut back, 0 bases at V and 0 bases at J, with 17 bases in the middle. CDR3 length equals 18 residues. Germline values: CDR1 SEHNR, CDR2 FQNEAQ (reference sequence). CDR3 residues: CASSLALIGQSMNTEAFF. In DNA, the CDR3 is TGTGCCAGCAGCTTAGCGTTAATCGGACAGTCCATGAACACTGAAGCTTTCTTT.

This rearrangement joins TRBV7-4 to TRBJ1-4, with 9 nucleotides matching TRBD1. Trimming removed 5 bases from V and 5 bases from J; junction bases left unmatched: 6. In germline, CDR1 is SGHVT, CDR2 SQSDAQ. The CDR3 totals 15 residues. As DNA, the CDR3 is TGTGCCAGCAGCCTCTCGACAGGGGGAAATGAAAAACTGTTTTTT. Translated: CASSLSTGGNEKLFF. The complete variable domain, with remaining parts taken from reference TRBV7-4 and TRBJ1-4, reads GAGVSQSPRYKVAKRGRDVALRCDSISGHVTLYWYRQTLGQGSEVLTYSQSDAQRDKSGRPSGRFSAERPERSVSTLKIQRTEQGDSAVYLCASSLSTGGNEKLFFGSGTQLSVL.

The chain uses TRBV25-1 and TRBJ2-7; TRBD1 aligns across 9 bases. The germline V gene has CDR1 MGHDK and CDR2 SYGVNS. J was trimmed by 2 bases and V by 1 base; bases with no gene match: 3. The CDR3 is 15 amino acids. CDR3 region: CASSEFRTGAYEQYF. CDR3 bases: TGTGCCAGCAGTGAATTTAGGACAGGGGCCTACGAGCAGTACTTC.

This clone is classed as medium-sized (0.01 to 0.1%). The chain couples TRBV2 to TRBJ1-1, with D uncertain. Trimming took 3 bases from V and 4 from J, leaving 6 bases between them. From germline, CDR1 is SNHLY and CDR2 FYNNEI. The CDR3 contains 12 residues. This CDR3 reads CASSDTSTEAFF. The CDR3 DNA reads TGTGCCAGCAGTGACACTAGCACTGAAGCTTTCTTT.

This clone is labeled medium-sized (0.01 to 0.1%). This chain joins TRBV7-2 and TRBJ2-2, with 12 bases aligning to TRBD2. This CDR3 comprises 16 residues. With 0 bases clipped from V and 4 bases from J, the junction kept 0 bases outside the gene matches. In germline, CDR1 is SGHTA, CDR2 FQGNSA. DNA of the CDR3: TGTGCCAGCAGCTTAGCGGGACTAGCGGGCACCGGGGAGCTGTTTTTT. Its protein product is CASSLAGLAGTGELFF.

This clone was seen only a few times. J is TRBJ1-2 and V is TRBV7-9, with a tentative D call TRBD1 (5 bases). The CDR3 is 13 amino acids. Trimming took off 11 bases at V and 3 bases at J, with 16 bases between the two ends. The germline gives CDR1 SEHNR, CDR2 FQNEAQ (reference sequence). CDR3: CAEPGLRDYGYTF. In DNA form, the CDR3 reads TGTGCCGAACCGGGGCTTCGGGACTATGGCTACACCTTC. The whole variable domain, remainder taken from reference TRBV7-9 and TRBJ1-2, is DTGVSQNPRHKITKRGQNVTFRCDPISEHNRLYWYRQTLGQGPEFLTYFQNEAQLEKSRLLSDRFSAERPKGSFSTLEIQRTEQGDSAMYLCAEPGLRDYGYTFGSGTRLTVV.

V usage is TRBV5-1 and J usage is TRBJ2-7; D may be TRBD2 (5 bases). V was clipped by 4 bases and J by 3 bases, with 11 bases between them. Germline-derived CDR1 and CDR2 are SGHRS and YFSETQ. CDR3 size: 13 residues. CDR3: CASSRGLNYEQYF. The CDR3 DNA reads as TGCGCCAGCAGCCGCGGACTGAACTACGAGCAGTACTTC.

This clone was detected a few times. The chain is built from TRBV29-1 and TRBJ2-3, with TRBD1 as a possible D gene (6 bases). The CDR3 length is 14 residues. The V and J ends lost 2 bases and 0 bases respectively, with 9 bases between them. Germline V CDR1 and CDR2: SQVTM, ANQGSEA. The CDR3 coding sequence is TGCAGCGTTGAACGAGGGGGAAGCACAGATACGCAGTATTTT. Translation: CSVERGGSTDTQYF.